This T cell receptor beta chain was profiled in a study of blood T cell repertoires in COVID-19. Per the original data handling: Estimated nucleated cell counts came from reference gene primer amplification. Sequencing was performed with immunoSEQ multiplex PCR; in TCRdb, only in-frame clones are kept and a portion is missing. V and J calls and clone size are those listed in that table; D and trimming were worked out from the DNA. The sample has around 140,000 clones; approximately 80% are singletons. The sequence was obtained from a human donor in a cohort sampled during active COVID-19. Sequenced: peripheral blood.

Here the CDR3 reads CASSLGISENTGELFF. CDR3 in DNA: TGTGCCAGCAGCTTAGGTATTAGCGAGAACACCGGGGAGCTGTTTTTT. V and J are TRBV7-6 and TRBJ2-2; possible D gene TRBD2, 5 bases. The CDR3 sequence is 16 residues long. Looked up from germline, CDR1 is SGHVS and CDR2 is FNYEAQ. V was trimmed by 1 base and J by 1 base, leaving 10 bases between them.